The clone carrying this T cell receptor (beta chain) was counted only a few times. The antigen is unknown. The CDR3 sequence is 18 residues long. Trimming removed 0 bases at V and 0 bases at J, with 17 bases between. The germline gives CDR1 LGHNT, CDR2 FRNRAP. The sample originates from a study of beta chain features in type 1 diabetes. Overall study context: Examination covered roughly 100,000,000 sorted cells spanning all samples.

Only one heparinised blood draw was taken per donor, and its volume averaged around 100 mL. Sorting with CD45RO/CCR7/CD25/CD127/CD95/CD27 yielded naive, central memory, regulatory and stem-like memory CD4+ cells. Over 95% purity was reached by all sorted populations. Isolated RNA was reverse transcribed in full, so expressed TCRB transcripts were sequenced. Sequencing used immunoSEQ multiplex PCR; TCRdb keeps in-frame clones, though not all of them. The table has 300,000 to 400,000 clones, roughly 14% seen once. Findings and caveats of the study: TCRB CDR3s from Type 1 diabetes patients were moderately but significantly shorter in all four CD4+ subsets.

The gene calls are TRBV12-5 and TRBJ1-2; D perhaps matches TRBD1 (5 bases). The sequencing input was naive CD4+ T cells from blood. The receptor was derived from a woman between 18 and 29 years old with type 1 diabetes. The CDR3: CASGLVPGGTLANYGYTF. DNA for the CDR3: TGTGCTAGTGGTTTGGTACCGGGGGGAACCCTAGCTAACTATGGCTACACCTTC.